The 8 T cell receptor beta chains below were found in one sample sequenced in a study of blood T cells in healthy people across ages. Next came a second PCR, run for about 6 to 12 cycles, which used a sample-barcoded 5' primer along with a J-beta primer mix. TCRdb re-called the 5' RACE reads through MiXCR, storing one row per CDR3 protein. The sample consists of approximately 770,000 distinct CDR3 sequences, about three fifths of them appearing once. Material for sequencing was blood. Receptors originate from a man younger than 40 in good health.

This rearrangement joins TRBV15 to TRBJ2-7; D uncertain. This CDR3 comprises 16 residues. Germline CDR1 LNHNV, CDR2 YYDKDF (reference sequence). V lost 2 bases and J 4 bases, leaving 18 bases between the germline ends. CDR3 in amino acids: CATSRTRGDGSYEQYF. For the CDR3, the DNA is TGTGCCACCAGCAGAACCCGAGGTGATGGTTCGTACGAGCAGTACTTC.

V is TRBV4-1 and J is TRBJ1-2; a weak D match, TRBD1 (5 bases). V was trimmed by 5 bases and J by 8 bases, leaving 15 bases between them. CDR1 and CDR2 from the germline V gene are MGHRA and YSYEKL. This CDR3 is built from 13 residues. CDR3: CASSDTGPRGYTF. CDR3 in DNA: TGCGCCAGCAGCGACACAGGACCCCGGGGCTACACCTTC.

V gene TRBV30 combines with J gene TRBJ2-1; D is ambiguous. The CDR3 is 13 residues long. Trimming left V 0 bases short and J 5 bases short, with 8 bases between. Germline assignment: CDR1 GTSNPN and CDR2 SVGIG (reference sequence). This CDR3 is CAWSVGRHNEQFF. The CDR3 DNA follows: TGTGCCTGGAGTGTAGGTCGACACAATGAGCAGTTCTTC.

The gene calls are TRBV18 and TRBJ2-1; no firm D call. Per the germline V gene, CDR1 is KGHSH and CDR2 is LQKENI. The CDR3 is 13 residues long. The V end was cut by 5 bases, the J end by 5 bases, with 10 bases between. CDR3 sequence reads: CASSTQGDNEQFF. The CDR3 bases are TGTGCCAGCTCAACACAAGGAGACAATGAGCAGTTCTTC.

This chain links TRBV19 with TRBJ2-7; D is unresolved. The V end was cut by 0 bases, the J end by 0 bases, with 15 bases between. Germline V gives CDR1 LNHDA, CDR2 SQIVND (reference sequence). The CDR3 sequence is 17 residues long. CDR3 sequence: CASSIEAVPRASYEQYF. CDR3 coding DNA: TGTGCCAGTAGTATAGAGGCGGTTCCTCGCGCCTCCTACGAGCAGTACTTC.

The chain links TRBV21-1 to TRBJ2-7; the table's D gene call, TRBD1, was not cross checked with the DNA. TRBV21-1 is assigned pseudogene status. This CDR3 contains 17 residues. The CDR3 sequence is CASSTRQGPDGSYEQYF. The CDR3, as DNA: TGTGCCAGCAGCACCCGACAGGGTCCGGACGGCTCCTACGAGCAGTACTTC.

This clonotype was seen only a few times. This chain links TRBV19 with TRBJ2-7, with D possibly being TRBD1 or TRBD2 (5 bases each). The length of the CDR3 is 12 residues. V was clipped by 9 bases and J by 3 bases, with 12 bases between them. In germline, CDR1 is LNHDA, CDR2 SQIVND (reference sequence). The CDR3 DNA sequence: TGTGCCAGCCGGGACGGAAACTACGAGCAGTACTTC. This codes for CASRDGNYEQYF. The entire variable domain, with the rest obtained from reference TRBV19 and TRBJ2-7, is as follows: DGGITQSPKYLFRKEGQNVTLSCEQNLNHDAMYWYRQDPGQGLRLIYYSQIVNDFQKGDIAEGYSVSREKKESFPLTVTSAQKNPTAFYLCASRDGNYEQYFGPGTRLTVT.

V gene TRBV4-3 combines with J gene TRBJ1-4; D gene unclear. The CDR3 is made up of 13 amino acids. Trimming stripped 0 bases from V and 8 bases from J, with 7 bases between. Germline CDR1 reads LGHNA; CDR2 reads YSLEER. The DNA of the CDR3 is TGCGCCAGCAGCCAAGATATGAGGGAAAAACTGTTTTTT. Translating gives CASSQDMREKLFF.